These 23 T cell receptor beta chains were sequenced from one sample in a study of T cell repertoires in cytomegalovirus infection. TCRdb redid the calling of the reads with MiXCR, one entry per CDR3 protein. The sample records fewer than 200,000 distinct CDR3 sequences, around 14% being singletons. The specimen was PBMCs. Receptor source: a human donor in good health (CMV status not recorded). Some clones in this sample may be carry-over from other donors' samples.

This clonotype has a count of ten or more. V is TRBV28 and J is TRBJ2-1; no clear D gene. V was cut by 1 base and J by 7 bases, with 5 bases left in between. The CDR3 runs 12 residues. The germline CDR1 and CDR2 sequences are MDHEN and SYDVKM. The CDR3: CASSLYQNEQFF. In DNA form, the CDR3 reads TGTGCCAGCAGTTTATACCAGAATGAGCAGTTCTTC.

In this sample, this clonotype turned up many times. The V call is TRBV28, the J call TRBJ2-7; the D gene is possibly TRBD2 (6 bases). The CDR3 loop spans 15 amino acids. Trimming took 4 bases from V and 6 from J, leaving 19 bases between them. Germline V CDR1 and CDR2: MDHEN, SYDVKM. CDR3 region: CASSSPGTMGGEQYF. The CDR3 DNA sequence: TGTGCCAGCAGTTCGCCCGGGACGATGGGGGGCGAGCAGTACTTC.

The rearrangement joins TRBV6-2 or TRBV6-3 to TRBJ2-7, with 9 positions matching TRBD2. V shed 10 bases and J 4 bases; nucleotides not matched to a gene: 14. The V gene's germline CDR1 is MNHEY and CDR2 SVGEGT. The CDR3 is made up of 15 amino acids. CDR3 bases: TGTGCCACCCGCCGGGCGGGAGGGAGAGAATACGAGCAGTACTTC. It yields the protein CATRRAGGREYEQYF.

The chain employs TRBV7-2 and TRBJ1-2, with no clear D. V was pared by 5 bases and J by 8 bases, with 24 bases between. This CDR3 is 16 amino acids long. CDR1 and CDR2 from the germline V gene are SGHTA and FQGNSA. DNA for the CDR3: TGTGCCAGCAGCCCTAAAGTTGGCAGCACCCCGGGGGGCTACACCTTC. Encoded protein: CASSPKVGSTPGGYTF.

The V call is TRBV19, the J call TRBJ1-1; D is perhaps TRBD1 (5 bases). CDR1 and CDR2 from the germline V gene are LNHDA and SQIVND (reference sequence). With 2 bases removed from V and 7 bases from J, the gap between germline ends came to 8 bases. The CDR3 loop spans 12 amino acids. CDR3 nucleotides: TGTGCCAGTAGTATATCCGGGGGTGAAGCTTTCTTT. It specifies CASSISGGEAFF.

The J gene is TRBJ1-3, the V gene TRBV28, with D perhaps matching TRBD1 (6 bases). The CDR3 has 14 amino acids. CDR1 is MDHEN and CDR2 is SYDVKM in the germline V gene. Trimming removed 5 bases at V and 12 bases at J, with 20 bases between. Here the CDR3 reads CASSQGKGLKHIYF. The CDR3 coding sequence is TGTGCCAGCAGTCAGGGGAAAGGGTTAAAGCACATATATTTT.

The table lists this clonotype with many counts. The chain combines TRBV12-3 or TRBV12-4 with TRBJ1-6; TRBD1 is a possible D gene (6 bases). The V and J ends lost 7 bases and 7 bases respectively, with 14 bases between them. CDR3 length: 14 residues. The CDR3 sequence is CASNQQGGNSPLHF. In DNA form, the CDR3 reads TGTGCCAGCAACCAACAGGGTGGGAATTCACCCCTCCACTTT.

The rearrangement links TRBV19 to TRBJ1-2; 8 positions match TRBD1. Per the germline V gene, CDR1 is LNHDA and CDR2 is SQIVND (reference sequence). CDR3 length equals 14 residues. The trim removed 7 bases at V and 4 bases at J, leaving 8 bases unmatched. CDR3 sequence: CASKQRDRSYGYTF. The DNA for the CDR3 is TGTGCCAGTAAACAACGGGACAGGTCCTATGGCTACACCTTC.

This clonotype was seen many times. The chain combines TRBV7-2 with TRBJ2-7; 10 nucleotides line up with TRBD2. Germline V gene data show CDR1 as SGHTA and CDR2 as FQGNSA. The CDR3 has 15 residues. V lost 4 bases and J lost 1; bases outside the gene matches: 4. This chain's CDR3 is CASSYGTSVSYEQYF. Written as DNA, the CDR3 is TGTGCCAGCAGCTACGGGACTAGCGTGTCCTACGAGCAGTACTTC.

The table lists this clonotype with many counts. J is TRBJ2-3 and V is TRBV7-9, with 8 positions matching TRBD2. The trim removed 6 bases at V and 3 bases at J, leaving 2 bases unmatched. Germline CDR1 SEHNR, CDR2 FQNEAQ (reference sequence). The CDR3 is 13 amino acids. For the CDR3, the DNA is TGTGCCAGCAGAGGCGGGGGGACAGATACGCAGTATTTT. Amino acids: CASRGGGTDTQYF.

This clonotype was seen repeatedly, ten times or more. The chain has TRBV20-1 and TRBJ2-1; 13 bases align to TRBD2. Germline assignment: CDR1 DFQATT and CDR2 SNEGSKA (reference sequence). The CDR3 is 14 amino acids. V shed 6 bases, J shed 8 bases, and the junction held 7 bases outside the gene matches. CDR3 region: CSAKTSGRIYEQFF. DNA of the CDR3: TGCAGTGCGAAGACTAGCGGGAGGATATATGAGCAGTTCTTC.

This clonotype was observed at least ten times. This chain links TRBV7-2 with TRBJ2-2; TRBD2 matches at 9 bases. Germline CDR1 reads SGHTA; CDR2 reads FQGNSA. With V trimmed by 1 base and J by 5 bases, 2 bases remained unmatched. The CDR3 is 15 amino acids. In nucleotides, the CDR3 is TGTGCCAGCAGCTTAGGCGGGAGGGTTACCGGGGAGCTGTTTTTT. Encoded protein: CASSLGGRVTGELFF. The variable domain in full, completed from reference TRBV7-2 and TRBJ2-2, reads GAGVSQSPSNKVTEKGKDVELRCDPISGHTALYWYRQSLGQGLEFLIYFQGNSAPDKSGLPSDRFSAERTGGSVSTLTIQRTQQEDSAVYLCASSLGGRVTGELFFGEGSRLTVL.

Concerning this clonotype itself: One end of the junction is discordant with germline, which a read error may explain. The J gene is TRBJ1-2, the V gene TRBV5-6; weak D call: TRBD1 (6 bases). This CDR3 is 14 amino acids long. Per the germline V gene, CDR1 is SGHDT and CDR2 is YYEEEE. DNA of the CDR3: TGTGGCAGCAGCTTCGATACAGGGACCTATGGCTACAACTTC. Translated, it gives CGSSFDTGTYGYNF.

The V gene is TRBV14, the J gene TRBJ2-7; 9 positions match TRBD2. The V and J ends lost 0 bases and 0 bases, in that order; junction bases with no gene match: 3. The CDR3 has 16 residues. Per the germline V gene, CDR1 is SGHDN and CDR2 is FVKESK. For the CDR3, the DNA is TGTGCCAGCAGCCAAGAGAGGGGACTAGCCTCCTACGAGCAGTACTTC. This translates into CASSQERGLASYEQYF.

The chain is built from TRBV12-3 or TRBV12-4 and TRBJ1-1; D is unclear. The V end was cut by 2 bases, the J end by 1 base, with 8 bases between. There are 14 residues in the CDR3. This CDR3 reads CASSLIPGNTEAFF. The CDR3, as DNA: TGTGCCAGCAGTTTAATTCCGGGGAACACTGAAGCTTTCTTT.

This clonotype occurred a few times. The chain links TRBV2 to TRBJ1-1; a possible D gene is TRBD1 (5 bases). CDR1 and CDR2 from the germline V gene are SNHLY and FYNNEI. Between the trimmed V and J ends, which lost 3 bases and 1 base, there was a span of 9 bases. CDR3 length equals 14 residues. CDR3 sequence reads: CASSDRGRNTEAFF. The CDR3 DNA reads as TGTGCCAGCAGTGACCGGGGCAGGAACACTGAAGCTTTCTTT.

Only a few counts were recorded for this clonotype. The rearrangement uses TRBV12-3 or TRBV12-4 and TRBJ2-1; 7 bases are shared with TRBD2. Trimming cost V 8 bases and J 7 bases; bases outside gene matches: 11. The CDR3 runs to 14 residues. As DNA, the CDR3 is TGTGCCAGCCTCCAGAGGGAGGGCCGGAATGAGCAGTTCTTC. Encoded protein: CASLQREGRNEQFF.

The chain has TRBV5-4 and TRBJ2-3, with D uncertain. Germline CDR1 reads SGHNT; CDR2 reads YYREEE (reference sequence). The CDR3 is made up of 18 amino acids. Trimming removed 0 bases from V and 0 bases from J, with 17 bases in between. CDR3 DNA sequence: TGTGCCAGCAGCTTGGCCCCAGAACGGTTGCGAAGCACAGATACGCAGTATTTT. Translating gives CASSLAPERLRSTDTQYF.

The chain combines TRBV29-1 with TRBJ2-1; no reliable D call. Trimming removed 3 bases at V and 0 bases at J, with 9 bases between. The CDR3 has 14 amino acids. CDR1 is SQVTM and CDR2 is ANQGSEA in the germline V gene. The CDR3 DNA is TGCAGCGTTGAGAACTTCAGCTCCTACAATGAGCAGTTCTTC. It specifies CSVENFSSYNEQFF.

This clonotype has at least ten counts. The chain is built from TRBV11-2 and TRBJ2-1, with a tentative D call TRBD2 (6 bases). This CDR3 is 17 amino acids long. Germline V gene sequence: CDR1 SGHAT, CDR2 FQNNGV. Trimming removed 6 bases at V and 7 bases at J, with 25 bases between. The CDR3 reads CASSRVGMAGPLNEQFF. CDR3 sequence (DNA): TGTGCCAGCAGTCGGGTCGGGATGGCGGGACCCCTAAATGAGCAGTTCTTC.

At least ten counts were recorded for this clonotype. Here the CDR3 reads CASSYSSLQGARDQPQHF. The CDR3 DNA sequence: TGTGCCAGCAGTTACTCGAGTTTGCAGGGGGCAAGAGATCAGCCCCAGCATTTT. The chain carries TRBV6-2 or TRBV6-3 and TRBJ1-5; TRBD1 matches at 8 bases. The V gene end was trimmed by 0 bases and the J gene end by 5 bases; junction bases not matched to a gene: 12. This CDR3 comprises 18 residues. Germline V gene lookup returns CDR1 MNHEY and CDR2 SVGEGT.

The chain carries TRBV6-1 and TRBJ2-1; TRBD2 matches at 7 bases. The length of the CDR3 is 13 residues. The ends lost 8 bases at V and 5 bases at J; junction bases unmatched: 6. The germline V gene has CDR1 MNHNS and CDR2 SASEGT. The chain's CDR3 is CASLGTTHNEQFF. CDR3 coding DNA: TGTGCCAGCCTAGGGACTACCCACAATGAGCAGTTCTTC.

This clonotype was detected ten times or more. The gene calls are TRBV7-9 and TRBJ2-7; TRBD1 matches 8 bases. The V gene's germline CDR1 is SEHNR and CDR2 FQNEAQ (reference sequence). J was trimmed by 6 bases and V by 4 bases; bases with no gene match: 8. The CDR3 consists of 14 residues. Here the CDR3 DNA reads TGTGCCAGCAGCTCAGACAGGGGAGCTGCCGAGCAGTACTTC. It translates to CASSSDRGAAEQYF.